This TCR beta chain was identified in a study of Graves' ophthalmopathy and Graves' hyperthyroidism (dated by TCRdb to the late 2010s). About the study as a whole: Peripheral blood was collected at initial diagnosis, before any treatment. The roughly 90 discovery patients were divided at random into training and test sets in a 7:3 ratio. To explore V-J signatures that separate ophthalmopathy from hyperthyroidism, a discovery set of about a hundred patients was enrolled, consisting of about 45 with ophthalmopathy and roughly 59 with stable hyperthyroidism. Once sampling was done, hyperthyroidism patients were given methimazole at a starting dose of 30 mg daily, while ophthalmopathy patients were given high-dose intravenous methylprednisolone. The study used TCR beta repertoire signatures to distinguish Graves' ophthalmopathy from Graves' hyperthyroidism and to predict progression to ophthalmopathy. In roughly 6 hyperthyroidism patients, the T-cell repertoire of thyroid tissue was compared with the T-cell repertoire of blood. An independent validation cohort comprised roughly 20 hyperthyroidism patients and 15 to 17 patients who later progressed from hyperthyroidism to ophthalmopathy. In total, approximately 130 blood samples were TCR-sequenced: 43 ophthalmopathy, some 75 hyperthyroidism and about 17 hyperthyroidism-to-ophthalmopathy patients. The investigation overall reported the following: In validation, the model predicted ophthalmopathy progression with about 70% sensitivity and 72.22% specificity; more than ten predicted patients were CT-confirmed with GO in a median of about 7.1 months. Most expanded thyroid clonotypes with frequency above 0.001 were also detected in blood, suggesting blood repertoires may reflect the thyroid immune response. No statistical method was used to predetermine the sample size, and group allocation was not hidden from the investigators. Ophthalmopathy was separated from stable hyperthyroidism by the 13-signature model with more than 85% sensitivity and less than 82% specificity in cross-validation and with 80%/75% in the test set.

The ophthalmopathy patients had moderately to severely active disease, with a Clinical Activity Score of 3 or higher, a NOSPECS grade of 4 or higher, and a disease duration of less than 3 months. Anyone with other autoimmune diseases, uncontrolled infections, pregnancy or lactation was excluded from the study. Diagnosis relied on clinical symptoms, serum thyroxine, TRAb, thyroid ultrasound and orbital computed tomography. Ficoll-Paque density gradient centrifugation was used to isolate PBMCs from around 9.1 ml of fresh peripheral blood. Trizol reagent was used to extract the total RNA, and its quality was then checked on an Agilent 2100 Bioanalyzer. CDR3 length: 14 amino acids, cysteine to phenylalanine. CDR3 DNA is the only sequence kept; it has 42 bases, read in frame from the first base. From the germline V gene (reference sequence), CDR1 is LNHDA and CDR2 is SQIVND. Trimming at the junction amounts to 5 bases on V and 1 base on J, and the germline ends lie 11 bases apart.

At least ten counts were recorded for this clonotype. Its binding antigen is unknown. Per-base qualities were not stored, and no clone one base away is much larger. For repertoire sequencing, the TCR beta CDR3 regions were amplified from RNA transcripts. The first round of RT-PCR was done with HTBI primers and the Qiagen OneStep RT-PCR kit, and was followed by a second round of multiplex PCR, then size selection and purification. Libraries were sequenced on an Illumina HiSeq2000 using paired-end 100 bp reads. Per the source publication's procedure: SOAPnuke was used to process the reads, throwing out any read that had adapters, had uncalled bases, had a mean Phred below 15, or lacked an exact constant-primer or identifier match. COPE v1.2.5 was used to merge high-quality paired reads. Each unique nucleotide sequence was defined as a clonotype, and clonotypes were aligned to IMGT TRB V, D and J references with MiTCR v1.1. The analysis was limited to V-J combinations with a frequency above 0.0001, which together covered over 98% of repertoires. A TCR clonal expansion and chaos score per V-J combination was defined as the ratio of F50 clonal expansion to chaos observed in the TCRdist matrix. Welch's t-statistics and random forest were used to reduce features to about a dozen V-J combinations, which were fed into a naive Bayes classifier. Thyroid-blood repertoire similarity was quantified with the Morisita-Horn index. TCRdb trimmed the raw reads at Q25, called clones with MiXCR and kept productive beta chains. Merged by CDR3 protein, the rows form single entries marked with the most common genes and DNA. TCRdb, rather than the study authors, made the V and J calls. For this sample there are about 150,000 distinct CDR3 sequences; less than 45% appear just once. 5.8% of the sample is taken by the ten largest.

Sequencing input: peripheral blood. This TCR derives from a woman aged 40 to 55 with Graves' ophthalmopathy. Donor details come from another sample of the same person, matched by shared clones. The receptor chain draws on TRBV19 and TRBJ1-1; a confident D gene designation cannot be given. The DNA sequence is given as TGTGCCAGTAGTCCGACGGGCGCGAACACTGAAGCTTTCTTT. Its amino acids are CASSPTGANTEAFF.